One and the same sample provided the 32 T cell receptor beta chains below, sequenced in a study of blood T cell repertoires in COVID-19. Repertoires were generated with immunoSEQ multiplex PCR, while TCRdb's copy carries only in-frame clones and drops some. The profile shows roughly 50,000 clones, 79% of them singletons. Sequenced material: peripheral blood. These receptor sequences come from a man in his 60s with acute or convalescent COVID-19.

This clone is medium-sized by share. The chain links TRBV12-3 or TRBV12-4 to TRBJ1-4; D not resolved. The CDR3 covers 13 residues. V was clipped by 10 bases and J by 7 bases, with 16 bases between them. CDR3 region: CATSRAGGEKLFF. In DNA, the CDR3 is TGTGCCACCTCTCGAGCGGGCGGTGAAAAACTGTTTTTT.

The chain has TRBV19 and TRBJ2-4; weak D call: TRBD2 (6 bases). There are 15 residues in the CDR3. Trimming stripped 3 bases from V and 8 bases from J, with 17 bases between. Germline loops: CDR1 LNHDA, CDR2 SQIVND (reference sequence). The CDR3 nucleotides are TGTGCCAGTAGTATCTCGACTAGTGTTGGGTACATTCAGTACTTC. Its protein is CASSISTSVGYIQYF.

This clone was detected once. The chain is built from TRBV19 and TRBJ2-7, with 9 nucleotides matching TRBD2. V gave up 5 bases and J gave up 4 bases; unmatched junction bases: 3. Germline V gene lookup returns CDR1 LNHDA and CDR2 SQIVND (reference sequence). The CDR3 length is 13 residues. CDR3 nucleotides: TGTGCCAGTAGTGCCGCGGGGGGGTACGAGCAGTACTTC. This translates into CASSAAGGYEQYF.

The V and J genes are TRBV5-1 and TRBJ2-7; 9 bases map to TRBD1. The CDR3 is 17 residues long. The V gene end was trimmed by 4 bases and the J gene end by 0 bases; junction bases not matched to a gene: 11. Germline V gene data show CDR1 as SGHRS and CDR2 as YFSETQ. The CDR3 DNA reads TGCGCCAGCAGCCGAGACAGGGGGAAACCTAACTCCTACGAGCAGTACTTC. Its protein product is CASSRDRGKPNSYEQYF.

The chain combines TRBV27 with TRBJ2-7; maybe TRBD2 (5 bases). V lost 6 bases and J lost 5, with 8 bases in between. There are 11 residues in the CDR3. CDR1 and CDR2 (germline): MNHEY, SMNVEV (reference sequence). The DNA for the CDR3 is TGTGCCAGCAGCCTGCGGGACGAGCAGTACTTC. Translation gives CASSLRDEQYF.

The chain carries TRBV4-1 and TRBJ1-5, with 8 positions matching TRBD1. After removal of 2 bases from V and 6 bases from J, the junction contained 6 bases not matched to a gene. This CDR3 has 15 residues. In germline, CDR1 is MGHRA, CDR2 YSYEKL. The CDR3 DNA is TGCGCCAGCAGCCAAAACCGGGACAGGAGTCAGCCCCAGCATTTT. Amino acids: CASSQNRDRSQPQHF.

For the CDR3, the DNA is TGTGCCAGCAGCTCGGACAGGGTCGGAGGTGGCTACACCTTC. Translated, it gives CASSSDRVGGGYTF. J is TRBJ1-2 and V is TRBV7-2; 8 bases agree with TRBD1. The germline gives CDR1 SGHTA, CDR2 FQGNSA. This CDR3 has 14 amino acids. With 4 bases clipped from V and 7 bases from J, the junction kept 8 bases outside the gene matches.

V is TRBV28 and J is TRBJ2-1; TRBD2 aligns across 9 bases. The germline CDR1 and CDR2 sequences are MDHEN and SYDVKM. The trim removed 6 bases at V and 5 bases at J, leaving 5 bases unmatched. The length of the CDR3 is 14 residues. The CDR3 region has the DNA TGTGCCAGCAGGTTTAGCGGGAGCCACAATGAGCAGTTCTTC. This gives the protein CASRFSGSHNEQFF.

This chain links TRBV4-1 with TRBJ1-2; no definite D call. V was pared by 2 bases and J by 0 bases, with 25 bases between. This CDR3 is 20 amino acids long. CDR1 is MGHRA, CDR2 YSYEKL, per germline. Here the CDR3 reads CASSQLLSPGLAITNYGYTF. The CDR3 nucleotides are TGCGCCAGCAGCCAACTTTTGAGCCCGGGGTTGGCGATAACTAACTATGGCTACACCTTC.

The rearrangement joins TRBV4-1 to TRBJ2-1, with 16 positions matching TRBD2. The germline gives CDR1 MGHRA, CDR2 YSYEKL. The CDR3 extends over 19 amino acids. Trimming cost V 3 bases and J 0 bases; bases outside gene matches: 5. The CDR3 region has the DNA TGCGCCAGCAGCCATGGGACTAGCGGGAGGGCCGTCTCCTACAATGAGCAGTTCTTC. Translated, it gives CASSHGTSGRAVSYNEQFF.

The V call is TRBV3-1 (or the pseudogene TRBV3-2), the J call TRBJ2-2; D gene uncertain. Per germline, CDR1 LGHDT and CDR2 YNNKEL (reference sequence). The length of the CDR3 is 15 residues. Trimming took 3 bases from V and 6 from J, leaving 14 bases between them. The CDR3 spells CASSHFSAHPGELFF. The CDR3 DNA is TGTGCCAGCAGCCACTTCAGCGCCCACCCCGGGGAGCTGTTTTTT.

The V gene is TRBV10-1, the J gene TRBJ1-1; 9 nucleotides line up with TRBD1. With V trimmed by 2 bases and J by 5 bases, 9 bases remained unmatched. CDR3 length: 16 residues. The V gene's germline CDR1 is WNHNN and CDR2 SYGVQD (reference sequence). CDR3 nucleotides: TGCGCCAGCAGTGAGACGGGACAGGGTTGGGGAACTGAAGCTTTCTTT. Its protein product is CASSETGQGWGTEAFF.

The gene calls are TRBV30 and TRBJ2-7, with D possibly being TRBD2 (5 bases). CDR1 GTSNPN and CDR2 SVGIG come from the germline V gene (reference sequence). V was shortened by 2 bases and J by 3 bases, with 8 bases between the two germline ends. This CDR3 spans 12 amino acids. In DNA form, the CDR3 reads TGTGCCTGGAGTCCGGGATACTACGAGCAGTACTTC. The encoded protein is CAWSPGYYEQYF.

The rearrangement uses TRBV19 and TRBJ2-3; D is perhaps TRBD1 (6 bases). The germline V gene has CDR1 LNHDA and CDR2 SQIVND (reference sequence). V was clipped by 9 bases and J by 8 bases, with 18 bases between them. CDR3 length: 13 residues. The CDR3 reads CASEGRGGGTQYF. The CDR3 bases are TGTGCCAGCGAGGGCAGGGGCGGCGGTACGCAGTATTTT.

The gene calls are TRBV27 and TRBJ1-1; D gene uncertain. Germline lookup yields CDR1 MNHEY and CDR2 SMNVEV (reference sequence). This CDR3 contains 13 residues. Trimming removed 4 bases from V and 0 bases from J, with 6 bases in between. In DNA, the CDR3 is TGTGCCAGCAGTTCTATGATGAACACTGAAGCTTTCTTT. It is translated as CASSSMMNTEAFF.

This clone was seen a single time. The chain recombines TRBV2 with TRBJ2-6; 9 nucleotides align to TRBD1. Germline loops: CDR1 SNHLY, CDR2 FYNNEI. The J segment lost 1 base and the V segment lost 5 bases, leaving 6 bases of the junction unmatched. CDR3 length: 17 residues. The CDR3 sequence: CASSSGTGPSGANVLTF. The CDR3 DNA reads TGTGCCAGCAGTTCCGGGACAGGGCCATCTGGGGCCAACGTCCTGACTTTC.

The chain joins TRBV18 to TRBJ2-1; TRBD2 aligns across 8 bases. Trimming at V came to 3 bases and at J to 7 bases, leaving 5 bases not matched to a gene. The CDR3 spans 14 residues. Germline V gene lookup returns CDR1 KGHSH and CDR2 LQKENI. The CDR3 coding sequence is TGTGCCAGCTCACCCTCAGGACTAGCAAATGAGCAGTTCTTC. It specifies CASSPSGLANEQFF.

This chain joins TRBV20-1 and TRBJ1-2; 8 bases are shared with TRBD1. The CDR3 runs 11 residues. Germline trimming cut 6 bases from V and 8 bases from J; bases unmatched to any gene: 5. Germline CDR1 is DFQATT and CDR2 is SNEGSKA (reference sequence). CDR3 amino acids: CSAPTGAGYTF. DNA of the CDR3: TGCAGTGCACCGACAGGGGCGGGCTACACCTTC.

V and J are TRBV5-1 and TRBJ1-3; 7 nucleotides align to TRBD1. CDR1 SGHRS and CDR2 YFSETQ come from the germline V gene. The V segment lost 0 bases and the J segment 4 bases; nucleotides outside the gene matches: 7. The CDR3 consists of 16 residues. CDR3 protein: CASSLAVQGSGNTIYF. CDR3 DNA sequence: TGCGCCAGCAGCTTGGCGGTACAGGGGTCGGGAAACACCATATATTTT.

The chain carries TRBV7-9 and TRBJ1-5, with D tentatively TRBD1 (6 bases). Germline V gives CDR1 SEHNR, CDR2 FQNEAQ (reference sequence). V lost 6 bases, J lost 3 bases, and 12 bases lay in between. The CDR3 runs to 14 residues. The CDR3 DNA follows: TGTGCCAGCAGTTATACAGGGTCCAATCAGCCCCAGCATTTT. It encodes CASSYTGSNQPQHF.

A single count supports this clone. CDR3 protein: CASSPSGGSFYEQYF. The CDR3 bases are TGTGCCAGCAGCCCCTCGGGCGGGAGCTTTTACGAGCAGTACTTC. This sequence joins TRBV5-4 and TRBJ2-7, with TRBD2 matching 7 bases. The CDR3 is made up of 15 amino acids. Looked up from germline, CDR1 is SGHNT and CDR2 is YYREEE (reference sequence). J gave up 4 bases and V 4 bases, and 11 bases lay outside the gene matches.

The J gene is TRBJ1-6, the V gene TRBV5-4; D perhaps matches TRBD1 (6 bases). CDR1 is SGHNT and CDR2 is YYREEE in the germline V gene (reference sequence). The V and J ends lost 4 bases and 8 bases respectively, with 16 bases between them. The CDR3 length is 15 residues. The CDR3 DNA sequence: TGTGCCAGCAGCCCCGGAGGACAGAACCATTCACCCCTCCACTTT. It is translated as CASSPGGQNHSPLHF.

The V call is TRBV6-1, the J call TRBJ2-7, with 8 bases that match TRBD1. The V gene's germline CDR1 is MNHNS and CDR2 SASEGT. The V gene end was trimmed by 3 bases and the J gene end by 6 bases; junction bases not matched to a gene: 10. This CDR3 comprises 15 residues. The DNA for the CDR3 is TGTGCCAGCAGTGAGGCGCAGGGGGCCCGCCTCGAGCAGTACTTC. Translation: CASSEAQGARLEQYF.

The V call is TRBV7-9, the J call TRBJ2-2; TRBD1 might be the D (6 bases). Germline V gives CDR1 SEHNR, CDR2 FQNEAQ (reference sequence). The CDR3 has 15 amino acids. Trimming pared 7 bases from V and 5 bases from J, leaving 17 bases between. DNA for the CDR3: TGTGCCAGCACCCCCAGGGGCGCAAGGACCGGGGAGCTGTTTTTT. Protein: CASTPRGARTGELFF.

The rearrangement joins TRBV5-1 to TRBJ2-1; D perhaps matches TRBD2 (6 bases). There are 14 residues in the CDR3. In germline, CDR1 is SGHRS, CDR2 YFSETQ. V was shortened by 0 bases and J by 5 bases, with 9 bases between the two germline ends. CDR3 sequence (DNA): TGCGCCAGCAGCTTGGCCGGGAGCGACAATGAGCAGTTCTTC. Residues: CASSLAGSDNEQFF. Full variable domain (missing parts from reference TRBV5-1 and TRBJ2-1): KAGVTQTPRYLIKTRGQQVTLSCSPISGHRSVSWYQQTPGQGLQFLFEYFSETQRNKGNFPGRFSGRQFSNSRSEMNVSTLELGDSALYLCASSLAGSDNEQFFGPGTRLTVL.

This clone was observed a single time. V and J are TRBV11-2 and TRBJ2-7, with D possibly TRBD2 on 5 matching bases. With 5 bases removed from V and 0 bases from J, the gap between germline ends came to 14 bases. This CDR3 contains 15 residues. Looked up from germline, CDR1 is SGHAT and CDR2 is FQNNGV. The CDR3 spells CASSPNRDPSYEQYF. The CDR3 DNA reads TGTGCCAGCAGCCCTAACCGGGATCCCTCCTACGAGCAGTACTTC. Together with reference TRBV11-2 and TRBJ2-7, the CDR3 gives the full variable domain: EAGVAQSPRYKIIEKRQSVAFWCNPISGHATLYWYQQILGQGPKLLIQFQNNGVVDDSQLPKDRFSAERLKGVDSTLKIQPAKLEDSAVYLCASSPNRDPSYEQYFGPGTRLTVT.

The V call is TRBV18, the J call TRBJ2-7; weak D call: TRBD1 (5 bases). CDR1 is KGHSH and CDR2 is LQKENI in the germline V gene. CDR3 length equals 14 residues. V dropped 4 bases and J dropped 2 bases, with 12 bases sitting between them. The CDR3 here is CASSLRQTAYEQYF. As DNA, the CDR3 is TGTGCCAGCTCACTGCGACAGACCGCCTACGAGCAGTACTTC.

V is TRBV25-1 and J is TRBJ2-5; maybe TRBD2 (5 bases). V was shortened by 6 bases and J by 4 bases, with 18 bases between the two germline ends. This CDR3 has 15 residues. Germline values: CDR1 MGHDK, CDR2 SYGVNS. The DNA of the CDR3 is TGTGCCAGCAGCCTACGGGGTGGGATCCGAGAGACCCAGTACTTC. This encodes CASSLRGGIRETQYF. Filled out from reference TRBV25-1 and TRBJ2-5, the complete variable domain reads EADIYQTPRYLVIGTGKKITLECSQTMGHDKMYWYQQDPGMELHLIHYSYGVNSTEKGDLSSESTVSRIRTEHFPLTLESARPSHTSQYLCASSLRGGIRETQYFGPGTRLLVL.

V gene TRBV5-5 combines with J gene TRBJ2-3; 10 nucleotides align to TRBD2. The V gene's germline CDR1 is SGHKS and CDR2 YYEKEE (reference sequence). This CDR3 has 16 amino acids. The V segment lost 4 bases and the J segment 6 bases; nucleotides outside the gene matches: 11. The CDR3 DNA follows: TGTGCCAGCAGCGCCGGGTTGACTAGCGGGTGGGATACGCAGTATTTT. Protein product: CASSAGLTSGWDTQYF.

Here the CDR3 reads CASTPGVRQPQHF. The CDR3 bases are TGTGCCAGCACCCCGGGGGTTAGGCAGCCCCAGCATTTT. The chain carries TRBV2 and TRBJ1-5; D is perhaps TRBD1 (5 bases). The CDR3 has 13 amino acids. The V end was cut by 7 bases, the J end by 7 bases, with 14 bases between. In germline, CDR1 is SNHLY, CDR2 FYNNEI.

This sequence joins TRBV28 and TRBJ2-1; 13 bases are a match to TRBD2. CDR3 size: 16 residues. Germline CDR1 and CDR2: MDHEN and SYDVKM. V lost 7 bases, J lost 3 bases, and 6 bases stayed unmatched. The CDR3 is CASTETSGGYYNEQFF. The DNA for the CDR3 is TGTGCCAGCACCGAGACTAGCGGGGGGTACTACAATGAGCAGTTCTTC.

This chain uses TRBV28 with TRBJ1-5; D call uncertain. Trimming took 6 bases from V and 4 from J, leaving 13 bases between them. Germline V lookup: CDR1 MDHEN, CDR2 SYDVKM. The CDR3 sequence is 14 residues long. The CDR3 DNA sequence: TGTGCCAGCAGACCCCCTTACAGAAATCAGCCCCAGCATTTT. Translation gives CASRPPYRNQPQHF.